A single sample is the source of the 28 T cell receptor beta chains below, sequenced in a study of shared clonotypes between healthy human individuals. The protocol was immunoSEQ multiplex PCR, while the TCRdb copy is restricted to in-frame clones and leaves out a portion. The sample holds some 380,000 clones; 96% are singletons and the top ten take about 0.32%. Sequencing was performed on memory CD8+ T cells sorted from blood. Sample subset: CD45RO+ cells pooled with CCR7-negative TemRA cells. The receptors stem from a man aged 30 to 45 in good health.

This rearrangement joins TRBV28 to TRBJ1-5; tentative D call: TRBD1 (6 bases). The CDR3 length is 11 residues. Germline V gene data show CDR1 as MDHEN and CDR2 as SYDVKM. Between the trimmed V and J ends, which lost 6 bases and 11 bases, there was a span of 11 bases. The DNA of the CDR3 is TGTGCCAGCAGGGGGGCCATAGCCCAGCATTTT. Its translation is CASRGAIAQHF.

CDR3: CASSYRGDIQYF. The CDR3 nucleotides read TGTGCCAGCAGTTATAGAGGGGACATTCAGTACTTC. The chain carries TRBV27 and TRBJ2-4, with D tentatively TRBD1 or TRBD2 (5 bases each). Germline loops: CDR1 MNHEY, CDR2 SMNVEV (reference sequence). The ends were cut back, 4 bases at V and 8 bases at J, with 9 bases in the middle. The CDR3 length is 12 residues.

The chain is built from TRBV10-3 and TRBJ1-5; D remains unclear. Germline V gene lookup returns CDR1 ENHRY and CDR2 SYGVKD. V dropped 4 bases and J dropped 2 bases, with 6 bases sitting between them. The CDR3 has 13 residues. DNA of the CDR3: TGTGCCATCAGTGTCTCGGGCAATCAGCCCCAGCATTTT. Amino acids: CAISVSGNQPQHF.

This chain connects TRBV28 to TRBJ2-7; the D is unclear. V was trimmed by 3 bases and J by 1 base, leaving 10 bases between them. Germline CDR1 is MDHEN and CDR2 is SYDVKM. This CDR3 spans 14 amino acids. CDR3 sequence: CASSFQLGSYEQYF. The CDR3 nucleotides read TGTGCCAGCAGTTTTCAGTTGGGATCCTACGAGCAGTACTTC.

This chain uses TRBV9 with TRBJ1-2; the D is unclear. Looked up from germline, CDR1 is SGDLS and CDR2 is YYNGEE. V lost 1 base, J lost 3 bases, and 7 bases lay in between. The CDR3 totals 13 residues. The CDR3 region has the DNA TGTGCCAGCAGCGTAAACGGGCACTATGGCTACACCTTC. Its translation is CASSVNGHYGYTF.

The chain has TRBV11-1 and TRBJ2-1; D is possibly TRBD1 (6 bases). Germline V gives CDR1 SGHAT, CDR2 FQDESV (reference sequence). V dropped 2 bases and J dropped 6 bases, with 17 bases sitting between them. This CDR3 is 16 amino acids long. CDR3 DNA: TGTGCCAGCAGCTTATACTTGGGACACCGAGGCAATGAGCAGTTCTTC. Its protein is CASSLYLGHRGNEQFF.

The chain employs TRBV4-1 and TRBJ1-5; tentative D call: TRBD1 (6 bases). The germline CDR1 and CDR2 sequences are MGHRA and YSYEKL. This CDR3 is built from 15 residues. Trimming cost V 0 bases and J 6 bases, with 12 bases left between them. DNA of the CDR3: TGCGCCAGCAGCCAAGACGGGGGGCCGGCTCAGCCCCAGCATTTT. Translation: CASSQDGGPAQPQHF.

This clone was observed a single time. The chain joins TRBV9 to TRBJ2-2; D unresolved. Looked up from germline, CDR1 is SGDLS and CDR2 is YYNGEE. The CDR3 contains 15 residues. Trimming stripped 1 base from V and 0 bases from J, with 7 bases between. CDR3 nucleotide sequence: TGTGCCAGCAGCGTATCTTGGTCGAACACCGGGGAGCTGTTTTTT. Translated: CASSVSWSNTGELFF.

The CDR3 nucleotides read TGCAGTGCCCAGGTCGGTTACGAGCAGTACTTC. Translation gives CSAQVGYEQYF. The chain is built from TRBV20-1 and TRBJ2-7, with D unclear. Germline CDR1 reads DFQATT; CDR2 reads SNEGSKA (reference sequence). Trimming pared 6 bases from V and 4 bases from J, leaving 10 bases between. This CDR3 is built from 11 residues.

The chain carries TRBV5-1 and TRBJ2-7, with TRBD1 matching over 10 bases. Looked up from germline, CDR1 is SGHRS and CDR2 is YFSETQ. V shed 3 bases, J shed 3 bases, and the junction held 3 bases outside the gene matches. There are 14 residues in the CDR3. CDR3 in amino acids: CASSWTGGLYEQYF. CDR3 nucleotide sequence: TGCGCCAGCAGCTGGACAGGGGGGCTCTACGAGCAGTACTTC.

The chain employs TRBV4-2 and TRBJ2-1; TRBD1 is a possible D gene (7 bases). The CDR3 runs to 14 residues. V lost 4 bases and J 8 bases, leaving 15 bases between the germline ends. Germline values: CDR1 LGHNA, CDR2 YNFKEQ. The CDR3 nucleotides read TGTGCCAGCAGCCCACAGGGGAGGATCTATGAGCAGTTCTTC. It is translated as CASSPQGRIYEQFF.

The rearrangement uses TRBV28 and TRBJ1-2; D may be TRBD1 (6 bases). Trimming took 8 bases from V and 5 from J, leaving 15 bases between them. Germline CDR1 is MDHEN and CDR2 is SYDVKM. CDR3 length: 13 residues. The DNA for the CDR3 is TGTGCCAGCTTAGGGGGTGTTGGGTATGGCTACACCTTC. It yields the protein CASLGGVGYGYTF.

The chain carries TRBV30 and TRBJ2-2; TRBD1 might be the D (5 bases). The V end lost 6 bases, the J end lost 5 bases, and 13 bases lay between the germline ends. Germline V CDR1 and CDR2: GTSNPN, SVGIG (reference sequence). This CDR3 spans 13 amino acids. DNA for the CDR3: TGTGCCTGTGGACATACTTTTACCGGGGAGCTGTTTTTT. Translated: CACGHTFTGELFF.

V gene TRBV11-1 combines with J gene TRBJ2-1; the D gene is possibly TRBD2 (7 bases). V lost 5 bases to trimming and J lost 4 bases, with 18 bases between them. CDR3 length equals 16 residues. Per germline, CDR1 SGHAT and CDR2 FQDESV (reference sequence). The CDR3 reads CASSPMWGGAYNEQFF. As DNA, the CDR3 is TGTGCCAGCAGCCCCATGTGGGGGGGCGCTTACAATGAGCAGTTCTTC.

This clone was observed once. The chain employs TRBV4-2 and TRBJ2-7, with TRBD2 matching 12 bases. The germline V gene encodes CDR1 LGHNA and CDR2 YNFKEQ. This CDR3 has 15 residues. V lost 1 base, J lost 4 bases, and 2 bases stayed unmatched. The CDR3 sequence: CASSQGLAGEYEQYF. CDR3 DNA: TGTGCCAGCAGCCAAGGACTAGCGGGAGAGTACGAGCAGTACTTC.

This CDR3 is CSVRVSGNTIYF. In DNA, the CDR3 is TGCAGCGTGCGCGTCTCTGGAAACACCATATATTTT. This chain uses TRBV29-1 with TRBJ1-3; D gene unclear. CDR3 length equals 12 residues. The germline V gene has CDR1 SQVTM and CDR2 ANQGSEA. Trimming took 6 bases from V and 0 from J, leaving 6 bases between them. Full variable domain (missing parts from reference TRBV29-1 and TRBJ1-3): SAVISQKPSRDICQRGTSLTIQCQVDSQVTMMFWYRQQPGQSLTLIATANQGSEATYESGFVIDKFPISRPNLTFSTLTVSNMSPEDSSIYLCSVRVSGNTIYFGEGSWLTVV.

The chain carries TRBV18 and TRBJ1-1; 10 positions match TRBD1. V lost 0 bases, J lost 4 bases, and 8 bases stayed unmatched. The germline CDR1 and CDR2 sequences are KGHSH and LQKENI. The CDR3 contains 17 residues. CDR3 sequence reads: CASSPPGQGNWVTEAFF. CDR3 sequence (DNA): TGTGCCAGCTCACCACCGGGACAGGGGAATTGGGTCACTGAAGCTTTCTTT.

This chain joins TRBV28 and TRBJ1-1, with D possibly TRBD1 on 5 matching bases. Germline lookup yields CDR1 MDHEN and CDR2 SYDVKM. The CDR3 has 14 residues. V was clipped by 2 bases and J by 7 bases, with 14 bases between them. CDR3: CASSLEGVYDEAFF. The CDR3 DNA follows: TGTGCCAGCAGTTTAGAAGGGGTGTATGATGAAGCTTTCTTT.

J is TRBJ2-3 and V is TRBV5-1; no definite D call. V lost 2 bases to trimming and J lost 1 base, with 8 bases between them. CDR1 and CDR2 (germline): SGHRS, YFSETQ. The CDR3 spans 14 residues. The CDR3 sequence is CASSFSWGTDTQYF. The CDR3 nucleotides are TGCGCCAGCAGCTTCTCCTGGGGCACAGATACGCAGTATTTT.

This clone was seen just once. This chain connects TRBV4-1 to TRBJ1-4; the D gene is possibly TRBD1 (5 bases). The CDR3 consists of 14 residues. V lost 6 bases and J lost 4, with 12 bases in between. The germline gives CDR1 MGHRA, CDR2 YSYEKL. The CDR3 DNA is TGCGCCAGCAGTCGGACGGGACTTAATGAAAAACTGTTTTTT. Amino acids: CASSRTGLNEKLFF.

The chain recombines TRBV28 with TRBJ2-3; 7 bases are shared with TRBD2. The CDR3 contains 17 residues. Germline V gives CDR1 MDHEN, CDR2 SYDVKM. V was pared by 5 bases and J by 1 base, with 12 bases of the junction left unmatched. The CDR3, as DNA: TGTGCCAGCAGTCCCACGTGGAGGGGAGGGGGCACAGATACGCAGTATTTT. Protein: CASSPTWRGGGTDTQYF.

This chain links TRBV7-9 with TRBJ2-7; D might be TRBD1 (5 bases). V was shortened by 2 bases and J by 8 bases, with 13 bases between the two germline ends. The CDR3 covers 13 residues. Per germline, CDR1 SEHNR and CDR2 FQNEAQ (reference sequence). CDR3 sequence reads: CASSLSAGFKQYF. Here the CDR3 DNA reads TGTGCCAGCAGCTTAAGTGCAGGGTTCAAGCAGTACTTC.

The rearrangement links TRBV5-4 to TRBJ2-3, with D tentatively TRBD2 (6 bases). Germline V gives CDR1 SGHNT, CDR2 YYREEE (reference sequence). The germline V and J ends were trimmed by 4 bases and 2 bases, with 20 bases remaining between them. CDR3 length equals 17 residues. CDR3 loop: CASSPDAGQPPTDTQYF. The CDR3 DNA reads TGTGCCAGCAGCCCGGACGCGGGGCAGCCCCCCACAGATACGCAGTATTTT.

The genes are TRBV11-3 and TRBJ2-2; weak D call: TRBD1 (7 bases). The CDR3 loop spans 16 amino acids. Germline V gene sequence: CDR1 SGHNT, CDR2 YENEEA. The ends were cut back, 2 bases at V and 3 bases at J, with 13 bases in the middle. The DNA of the CDR3 is TGTGCCAGCAGCTTAAGGAGGGGGCCGGACACCGGGGAGCTGTTTTTT. Protein: CASSLRRGPDTGELFF. The variable domain in full, completed from reference TRBV11-3 and TRBJ2-2, reads EAGVVQSPRYKIIEKKQPVAFWCNPISGHNTLYWYLQNLGQGPELLIRYENEEAVDDSQLPKDRFSAERLKGVDSTLKIQPAELGDSAVYLCASSLRRGPDTGELFFGEGSRLTVL.

Points on this clone: At the DNA level, this CDR3 is encoded by other sequences in the same sample as well. The V and J genes are TRBV20-1 and TRBJ2-5, with 7 bases matching TRBD1. V lost 4 bases, J lost 4 bases, and 0 bases stayed unmatched. The germline V gene has CDR1 DFQATT and CDR2 SNEGSKA (reference sequence). The CDR3 totals 11 residues. CDR3 nucleotide sequence: TGCAGTGCTAACAGGGGAGAGACCCAGTACTTC. Protein product: CSANRGETQYF.

The V call is TRBV6-5, the J call TRBJ1-5, with D maybe TRBD1 (5 bases). The CDR3 has 15 residues. Trimming took 2 bases from V and 7 from J, leaving 15 bases between them. Per the germline V gene, CDR1 is MNHEY and CDR2 is SVGAGI. In DNA form, the CDR3 reads TGTGCCAGCAGTTACGGACCGTTACCAGGGCAGCCCCAGCATTTT. Translated, it gives CASSYGPLPGQPQHF.

DNA for the CDR3: TGTGCCAGCAGCAAAGACAACCACCCCTCTGGGGCCAACGTCCTGACTTTC. It yields the protein CASSKDNHPSGANVLTF. The V call is TRBV21-1, the J call TRBJ2-6; the table's D call of TRBD1 was not tested on the DNA. TRBV21-1 is a recognized pseudogene. The CDR3 length is 17 residues.

V gene TRBV5-4 combines with J gene TRBJ2-7; 8 bases are shared with TRBD2. Unmatched junction bases numbered 8, after V lost 4 bases and J lost 5 bases. CDR1 is SGHNT, CDR2 YYREEE, per germline (reference sequence). The CDR3 spans 14 residues. CDR3 amino acids: CASSPGTRRDEQYF. The DNA for the CDR3 is TGTGCCAGCAGCCCCGGGACTAGACGCGACGAGCAGTACTTC.